Listed here is a single T cell receptor beta chain. These data come from a study of blood T cell repertoires in COVID-19. Across the whole study: Samples representing acute and convalescent COVID-19 were sourced from the United States, Italy and Spain. T cells, B-cell-depleted T cells, or PBMCs supplied cDNA or gDNA.

The V gene's germline CDR1 is MDHEN and CDR2 SYDVKM. The CDR3 consists of 12 residues. Trimming shortened V by 6 bases and J by 4 bases, and 10 bases separated the two germline ends. Methods used by the authors: Reference gene primers were amplified, and this amplification served to estimate nucleated cell counts. TCRdb keeps only in-frame clones here, not all; method: immunoSEQ multiplex PCR. V and J calls and clone size are given by that table; D and trimming were obtained from the DNA. Among 98,000 or so clones listed, approximately 83% were seen once. The sequence came from a woman in her 70s with acute or convalescent COVID-19. Input material: peripheral blood. The V gene is TRBV28, the J gene TRBJ2-7; possible D gene TRBD1, 5 bases. CDR3 DNA sequence: TGTGCCAGCAGCCTCGACAGATACGAGCAGTACTTC. Protein: CASSLDRYEQYF. Complete variable domain (other parts from reference TRBV28 and TRBJ2-7): DVKVTQSSRYLVKRTGEKVFLECVQDMDHENMFWYRQDPGLGLRLIYFSYDVKMKEKGDIPEGYSVSREKKERFSLILESASTNQTSMYLCASSLDRYEQYFGPGTRLTVT.